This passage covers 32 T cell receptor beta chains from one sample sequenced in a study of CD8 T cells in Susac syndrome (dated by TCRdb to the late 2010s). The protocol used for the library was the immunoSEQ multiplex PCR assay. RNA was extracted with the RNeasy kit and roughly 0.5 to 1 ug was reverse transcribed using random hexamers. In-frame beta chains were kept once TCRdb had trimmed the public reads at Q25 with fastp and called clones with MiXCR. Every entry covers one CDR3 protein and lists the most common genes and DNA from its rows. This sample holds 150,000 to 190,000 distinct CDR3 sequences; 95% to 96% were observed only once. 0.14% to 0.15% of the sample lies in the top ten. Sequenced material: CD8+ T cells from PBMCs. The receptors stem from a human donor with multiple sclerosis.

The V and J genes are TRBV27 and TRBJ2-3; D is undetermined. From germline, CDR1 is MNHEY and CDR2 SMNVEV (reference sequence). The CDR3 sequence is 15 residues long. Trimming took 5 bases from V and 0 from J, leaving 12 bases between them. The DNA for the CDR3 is TGTGCCAGCAGTGCAATCAAGACTAGCACAGATACGCAGTATTTT. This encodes CASSAIKTSTDTQYF.

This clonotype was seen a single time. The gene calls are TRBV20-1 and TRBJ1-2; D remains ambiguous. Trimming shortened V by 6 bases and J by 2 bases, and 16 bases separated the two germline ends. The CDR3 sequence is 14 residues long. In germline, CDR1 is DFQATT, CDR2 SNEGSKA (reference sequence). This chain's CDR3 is CSAIIRRENYGYTF. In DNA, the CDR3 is TGCAGTGCCATAATCAGGAGGGAGAACTATGGCTACACCTTC.

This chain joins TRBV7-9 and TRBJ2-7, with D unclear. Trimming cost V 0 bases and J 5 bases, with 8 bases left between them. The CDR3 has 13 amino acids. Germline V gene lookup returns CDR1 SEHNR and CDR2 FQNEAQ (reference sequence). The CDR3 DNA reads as TGTGCCAGCAGCTTAGCGGGTTTCGACGAGCAGTACGTC. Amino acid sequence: CASSLAGFDEQYV.

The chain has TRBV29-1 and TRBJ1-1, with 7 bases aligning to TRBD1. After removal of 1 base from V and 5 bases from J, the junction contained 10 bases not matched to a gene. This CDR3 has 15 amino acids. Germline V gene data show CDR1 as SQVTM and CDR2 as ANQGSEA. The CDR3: CSVEGTGLPGTEAFF. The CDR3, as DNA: TGCAGCGTTGAAGGGACAGGCCTCCCGGGGACTGAAGCTTTCTTT.

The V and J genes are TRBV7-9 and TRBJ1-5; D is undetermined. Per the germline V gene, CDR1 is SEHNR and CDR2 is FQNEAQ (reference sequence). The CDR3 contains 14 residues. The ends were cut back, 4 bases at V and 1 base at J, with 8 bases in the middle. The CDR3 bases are TGTGCCAGCAGCTCATCAGACAGCAATCAGCCCCAGCATTTT. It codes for CASSSSDSNQPQHF.

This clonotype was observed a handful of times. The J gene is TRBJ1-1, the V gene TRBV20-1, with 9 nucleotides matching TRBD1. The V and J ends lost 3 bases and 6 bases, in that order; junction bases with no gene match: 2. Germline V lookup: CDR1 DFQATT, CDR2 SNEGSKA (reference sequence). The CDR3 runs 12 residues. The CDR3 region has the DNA TGCAGTGCTAGGGACAGGGGACCTGAAGCTTTCTTT. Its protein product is CSARDRGPEAFF.

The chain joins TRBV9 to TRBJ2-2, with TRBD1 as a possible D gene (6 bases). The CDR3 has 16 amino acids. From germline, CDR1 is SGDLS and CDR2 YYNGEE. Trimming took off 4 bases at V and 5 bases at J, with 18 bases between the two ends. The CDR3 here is CASSFNRERTTGELFF. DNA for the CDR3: TGTGCCAGCAGCTTTAACAGGGAGCGAACAACCGGGGAGCTGTTTTTT. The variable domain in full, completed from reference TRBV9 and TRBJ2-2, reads DSGVTQTPKHLITATGQRVTLRCSPRSGDLSVYWYQQSLDQGLQFLIQYYNGEERAKGNILERFSAQQFPDLHSELNLSSLELGDSALYFCASSFNRERTTGELFFGEGSRLTVL.

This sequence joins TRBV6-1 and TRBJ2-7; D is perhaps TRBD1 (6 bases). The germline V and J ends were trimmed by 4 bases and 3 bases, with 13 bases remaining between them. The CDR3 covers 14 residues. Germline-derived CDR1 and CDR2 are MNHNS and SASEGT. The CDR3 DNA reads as TGTGCCAGCAGTGGCTGGACAGATTACTACGAGCAGTACTTC. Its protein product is CASSGWTDYYEQYF.

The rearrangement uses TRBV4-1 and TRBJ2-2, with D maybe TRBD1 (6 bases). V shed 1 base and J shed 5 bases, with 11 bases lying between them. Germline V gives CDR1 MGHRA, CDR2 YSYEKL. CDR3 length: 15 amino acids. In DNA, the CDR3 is TGCGCCAGCAGCCAAGCGAGGACAGCAACCGGGGAGCTGTTTTTT. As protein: CASSQARTATGELFF.

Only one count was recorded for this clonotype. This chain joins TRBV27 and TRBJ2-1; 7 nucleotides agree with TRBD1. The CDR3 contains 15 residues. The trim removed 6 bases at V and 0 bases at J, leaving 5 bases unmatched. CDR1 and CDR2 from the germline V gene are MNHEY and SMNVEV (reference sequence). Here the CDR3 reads CASRMGQSSYNEQFF. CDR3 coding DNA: TGTGCCAGCAGAATGGGACAGAGCTCCTACAATGAGCAGTTCTTC.

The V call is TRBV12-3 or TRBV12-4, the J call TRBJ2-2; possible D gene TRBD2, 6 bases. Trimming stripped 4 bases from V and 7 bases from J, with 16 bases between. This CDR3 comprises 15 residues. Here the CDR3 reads CASSSGVGRSGELFF. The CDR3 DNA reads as TGTGCCAGCAGTTCGGGGGTCGGGCGCAGCGGGGAGCTGTTTTTT.

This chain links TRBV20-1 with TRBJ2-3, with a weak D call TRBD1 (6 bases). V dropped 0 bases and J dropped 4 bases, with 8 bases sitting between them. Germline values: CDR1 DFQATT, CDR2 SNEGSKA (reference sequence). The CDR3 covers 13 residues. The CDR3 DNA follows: TGCAGTGCTAGAGATGGACAGCCAGATACGCAGTATTTT. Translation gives CSARDGQPDTQYF.

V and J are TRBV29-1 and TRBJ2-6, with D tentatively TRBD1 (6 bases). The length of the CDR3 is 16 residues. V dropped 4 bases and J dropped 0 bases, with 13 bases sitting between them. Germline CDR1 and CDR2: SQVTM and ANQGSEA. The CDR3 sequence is CSVVEGQLSGANVLTF. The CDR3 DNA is TGCAGCGTTGTCGAAGGACAGCTCTCTGGGGCCAACGTCCTGACTTTC.

DNA for the CDR3: TGTGCCACCAGTGATCCGGGCAATCGCGATGAGCAGTTCTTC. Its translation: CATSDPGNRDEQFF. This chain joins TRBV24-1 and TRBJ2-1; D remains ambiguous. V lost 3 bases to trimming and J lost 8 bases, with 13 bases between them. The length of the CDR3 is 14 residues. In germline, CDR1 is KGHDR, CDR2 SFDVKD.

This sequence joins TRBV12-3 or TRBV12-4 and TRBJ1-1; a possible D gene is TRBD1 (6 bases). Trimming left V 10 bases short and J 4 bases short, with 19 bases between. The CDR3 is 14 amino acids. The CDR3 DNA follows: TGTGCCATCTTCGGAGGGGGGCAAGGCACTGAAGCTTTCTTT. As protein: CAIFGGGQGTEAFF.

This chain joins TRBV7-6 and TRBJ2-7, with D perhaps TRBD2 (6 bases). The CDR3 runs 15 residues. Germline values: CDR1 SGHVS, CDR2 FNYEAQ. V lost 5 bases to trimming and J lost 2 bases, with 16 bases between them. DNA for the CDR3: TGTGCCAGCAGCCCGGAGGGGTATTCCCCCTACGAGCAGTACGTC. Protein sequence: CASSPEGYSPYEQYV.

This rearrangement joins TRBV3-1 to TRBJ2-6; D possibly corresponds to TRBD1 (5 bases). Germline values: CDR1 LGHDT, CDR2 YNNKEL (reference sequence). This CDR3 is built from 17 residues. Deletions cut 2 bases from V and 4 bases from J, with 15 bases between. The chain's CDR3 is CASSQSSAGFGANVLTF. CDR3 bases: TGTGCCAGCAGCCAATCCTCCGCAGGGTTCGGGGCCAACGTCCTGACTTTC. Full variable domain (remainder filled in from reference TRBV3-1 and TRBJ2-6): DTAVSQTPKYLVTQMGNDKSIKCEQNLGHDTMYWYKQDSKKFLKIMFSYNNKELIINETVPNRFSPKSPDKAHLNLHINSLELGDSAVYFCASSQSSAGFGANVLTFGAGSRLTVL.

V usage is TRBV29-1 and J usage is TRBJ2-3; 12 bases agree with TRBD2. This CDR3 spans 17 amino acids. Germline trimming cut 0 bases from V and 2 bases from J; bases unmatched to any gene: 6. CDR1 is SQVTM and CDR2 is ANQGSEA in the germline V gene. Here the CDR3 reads CSVEDRGLAGLTDTQYF. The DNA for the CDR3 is TGCAGCGTTGAAGATCGTGGACTAGCGGGGCTCACAGATACGCAGTATTTT.

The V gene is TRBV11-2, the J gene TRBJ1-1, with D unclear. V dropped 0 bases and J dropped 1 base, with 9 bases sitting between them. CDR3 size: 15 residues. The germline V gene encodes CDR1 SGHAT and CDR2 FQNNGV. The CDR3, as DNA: TGTGCCAGCAGCTTAGATGCACAGCCGAACACTGAAGCTTTCTTT. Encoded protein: CASSLDAQPNTEAFF.

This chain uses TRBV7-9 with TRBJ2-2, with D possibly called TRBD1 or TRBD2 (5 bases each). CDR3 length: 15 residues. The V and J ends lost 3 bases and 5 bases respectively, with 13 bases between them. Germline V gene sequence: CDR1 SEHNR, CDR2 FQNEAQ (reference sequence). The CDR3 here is CASSFHAGTTGELFF. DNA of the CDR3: TGTGCCAGCAGCTTCCATGCAGGGACGACCGGGGAGCTGTTTTTT.

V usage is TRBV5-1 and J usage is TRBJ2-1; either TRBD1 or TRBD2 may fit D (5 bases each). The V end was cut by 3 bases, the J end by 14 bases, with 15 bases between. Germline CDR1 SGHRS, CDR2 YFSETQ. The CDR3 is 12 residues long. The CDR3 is CASSSGLGVEFF. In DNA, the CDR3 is TGCGCCAGCAGCTCGGGGTTGGGGGTTGAGTTCTTC.

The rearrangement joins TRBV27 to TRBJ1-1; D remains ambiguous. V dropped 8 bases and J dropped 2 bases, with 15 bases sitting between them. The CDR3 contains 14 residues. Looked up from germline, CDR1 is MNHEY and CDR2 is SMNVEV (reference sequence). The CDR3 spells CASGNWTPNTEAFF. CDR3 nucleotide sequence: TGTGCCAGCGGGAACTGGACTCCTAACACTGAAGCTTTCTTT.

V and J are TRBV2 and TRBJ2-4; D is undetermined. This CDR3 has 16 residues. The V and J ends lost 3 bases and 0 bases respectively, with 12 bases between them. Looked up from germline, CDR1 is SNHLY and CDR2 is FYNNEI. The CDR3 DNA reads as TGTGCCAGCAGTGAGGAGAACCTGCTAGCCAAAAACATTCAGTACTTC. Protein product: CASSEENLLAKNIQYF.

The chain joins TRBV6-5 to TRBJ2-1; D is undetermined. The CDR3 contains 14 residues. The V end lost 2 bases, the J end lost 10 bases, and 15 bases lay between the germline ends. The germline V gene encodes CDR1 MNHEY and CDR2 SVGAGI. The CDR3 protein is CASSYLPPRGEQFF. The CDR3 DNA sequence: TGTGCCAGCAGTTACCTGCCGCCGAGAGGCGAGCAGTTCTTC.

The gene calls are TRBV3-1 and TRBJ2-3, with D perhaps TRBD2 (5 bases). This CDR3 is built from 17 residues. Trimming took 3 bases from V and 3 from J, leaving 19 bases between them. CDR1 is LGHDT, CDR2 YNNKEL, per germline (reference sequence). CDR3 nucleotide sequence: TGTGCCAGCAGCCAGGCCCGGGGAGCGGCCACGACAGATACGCAGTATTTT. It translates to CASSQARGAATTDTQYF.

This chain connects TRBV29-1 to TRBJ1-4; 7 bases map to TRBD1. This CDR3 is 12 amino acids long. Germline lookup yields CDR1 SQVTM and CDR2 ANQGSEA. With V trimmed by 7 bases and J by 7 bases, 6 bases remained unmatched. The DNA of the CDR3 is TGCAGCGCCCGACAGGGCAGTGAAAAACTGTTTTTT. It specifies CSARQGSEKLFF.

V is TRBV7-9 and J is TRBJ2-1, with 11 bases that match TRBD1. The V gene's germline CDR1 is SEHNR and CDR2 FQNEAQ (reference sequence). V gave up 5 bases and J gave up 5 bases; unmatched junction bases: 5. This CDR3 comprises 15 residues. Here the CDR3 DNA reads TGTGCCAGCAGCCACGGACAGGGGGCAAACAATGAGCAGTTCTTC. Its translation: CASSHGQGANNEQFF. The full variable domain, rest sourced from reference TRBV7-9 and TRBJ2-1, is DTGVSQNPRHKITKRGQNVTFRCDPISEHNRLYWYRQTLGQGPEFLTYFQNEAQLEKSRLLSDRFSAERPKGSFSTLEIQRTEQGDSAMYLCASSHGQGANNEQFFGPGTRLTVL.

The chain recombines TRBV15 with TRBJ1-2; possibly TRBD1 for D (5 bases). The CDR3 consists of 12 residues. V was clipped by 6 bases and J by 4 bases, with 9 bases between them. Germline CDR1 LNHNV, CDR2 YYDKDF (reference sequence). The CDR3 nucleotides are TGTGCCACCAGTGGGGGATCCTATGGCTACACCTTC. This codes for CATSGGSYGYTF.

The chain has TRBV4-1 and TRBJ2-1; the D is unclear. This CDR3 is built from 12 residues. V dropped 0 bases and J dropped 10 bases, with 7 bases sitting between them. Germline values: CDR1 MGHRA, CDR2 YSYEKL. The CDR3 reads CASSQDRREQFF. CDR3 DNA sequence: TGCGCCAGCAGCCAAGATCGAAGAGAGCAGTTCTTC.

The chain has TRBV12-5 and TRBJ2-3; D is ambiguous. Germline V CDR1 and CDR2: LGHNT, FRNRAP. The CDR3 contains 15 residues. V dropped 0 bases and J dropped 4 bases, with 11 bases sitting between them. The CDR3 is CASGLVIETPDTQYF. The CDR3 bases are TGTGCTAGTGGTTTGGTAATTGAAACCCCAGATACGCAGTATTTT.

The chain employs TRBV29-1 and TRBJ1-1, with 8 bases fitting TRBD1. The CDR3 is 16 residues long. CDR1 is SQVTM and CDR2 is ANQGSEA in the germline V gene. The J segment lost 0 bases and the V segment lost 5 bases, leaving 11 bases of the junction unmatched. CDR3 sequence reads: CSVPDRGGGMNTEAFF. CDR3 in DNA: TGCAGCGTTCCCGACAGGGGAGGTGGCATGAACACTGAAGCTTTCTTT.

The CDR3: CASSSTQGFVNEQFF. In nucleotides, the CDR3 is TGTGCCAGTAGTTCGACGCAGGGCTTTGTAAATGAGCAGTTCTTC. The chain recombines TRBV19 with TRBJ2-1; TRBD1 might be the D (5 bases). The CDR3 length is 15 residues. CDR1 is LNHDA and CDR2 is SQIVND in the germline V gene (reference sequence). V lost 5 bases, J lost 7 bases, and 18 bases lay in between.